This T cell receptor beta chain was identified in a study of blood T cells in healthy people across ages. Trimming removed 8 bases from V and 2 bases from J; junction bases left unmatched: 3. The CDR3 loop spans 14 amino acids. Germline CDR1 and CDR2: MDHEN and SYDVKM. A second roughly 6 to 11 cycle PCR used barcoded and J-beta primers. TCRdb used MiXCR to reprocess the 5' RACE reads, holding one entry per CDR3 protein. This sample yields around 1.7 million distinct CDR3 sequences, of which roughly 27% are seen a single time; 7.7% belongs to the top ten. Sequencing was done on a sample of blood. The clonotype comes from a woman younger than 45 in good health. The rearrangement links TRBV28 to TRBJ2-1; 10 bases are shared with TRBD2. The DNA of the CDR3 is TGTGCCAGCGTAGCGGGGGGCCCCTACAATGAGCAGTTCTTC. Translated, it gives CASVAGGPYNEQFF.